This T cell receptor beta chain was sequenced during a study of T cells after yellow fever vaccination. This clonotype was observed many times. CDR1 DFQATT and CDR2 SNEGSKA come from the germline V gene (reference sequence). This CDR3 is 13 amino acids long. V lost 5 bases to trimming and J lost 5 bases, with 15 bases between them. A universal primer site and UMIs were added as TCR cDNA was made by 5'RACE template switching. Via MiXCR, TCRdb re-called the 5' RACE reads, giving one row per CDR3 protein. The sample lists approximately 120,000 distinct CDR3 sequences, 7.4% occurring once. The sample in question was CD4+ T cells sorted from PBMCs, obtained approximately 11 days after the first yellow fever vaccination. This receptor was identified in a young man who received the YFV17D yellow fever vaccine. The V gene is TRBV20-1, the J gene TRBJ2-5; no reliable D call. CDR3 nucleotides: TGCAGTGCTTTCCCCCCCGGGTCGGAGACCCAGTACTTC. Its translation is CSAFPPGSETQYF.